This T cell receptor (beta chain) originates from a study of cytomegalovirus exposure and HLA in healthy donors. At the level of the study: A later analysis reported the same platform for the approximately 110 validation repertoires and the roughly 630 first-cohort repertoires. Study results and limitations: In vitro work confirmed that a few CMV-associated chains recognize CMV antigens.

A roughly 120-subject validation cohort, separate from the roughly 700-subject first cohort, supplied the donors. Assay: immunoSEQ multiplex PCR; the TCRdb copy retains only in-frame clones and omits some. The sample carries about 120,000 clones, approximately 87% recorded once. Points on this clone: Its target is unknown.

The origin of this receptor is a woman in her twenties or thirties in good health and CMV-seronegative. Sequencing was carried out using PBMCs.

CDR3 residues: CASSQEYRQSYEQYF. The CDR3 region has the DNA TGCGCCAGCAGCCAAGAATACAGACAATCCTACGAGCAGTACTTC. The genes are TRBV4-3 and TRBJ2-7; D call uncertain. Per the germline V gene, CDR1 is LGHNA and CDR2 is YSLEER. V gave up 0 bases and J gave up 1 base, with 10 bases separating them. The CDR3 is 15 residues long.